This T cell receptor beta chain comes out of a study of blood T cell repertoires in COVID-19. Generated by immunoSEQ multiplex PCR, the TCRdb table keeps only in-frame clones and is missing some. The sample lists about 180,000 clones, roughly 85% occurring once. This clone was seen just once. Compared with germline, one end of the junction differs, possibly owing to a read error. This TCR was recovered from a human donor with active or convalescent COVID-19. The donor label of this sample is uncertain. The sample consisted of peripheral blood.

The CDR3 loop is CSASPTGVGPITPFF. CDR3 DNA sequence: TGCAGTGCTAGTCCAACAGGGGTAGGGCCGATCACCCCCTTTTTT. V and J are TRBV20-1 and TRBJ2-3; 7 bases are shared with TRBD1. Germline V gene lookup returns CDR1 DFQATT and CDR2 SNEGSKA (reference sequence). The CDR3 extends over 15 amino acids.